The 21 T cell receptor beta chains listed next were all sequenced from one sample in a study of T cell responses to AZD1222 COVID-19 vaccine. Produced via immunoSEQ multiplex PCR; TCRdb's table is partial and in-frame only. The sample has 75,000 to 100,000 clones, around nine tenths seen once; the top ten hold roughly 13%. This material consisted of peripheral blood, taken on day 0 of AZD1222 vaccination. The receptors come from an adult in good health.

This chain links TRBV2 with TRBJ1-6, with TRBD1 as a possible D gene (6 bases). V was shortened by 6 bases and J by 9 bases, with 18 bases between the two germline ends. This CDR3 comprises 15 residues. CDR1 is SNHLY and CDR2 is FYNNEI in the germline V gene. CDR3 coding DNA: TGTGCCAGCAGGGACGACAGGCTCGCGGGTTCACCCCTCCACTTT. Translation: CASRDDRLAGSPLHF.

This CDR3 reads CAWSVMPGVFGNTIYF. CDR3 bases: TGTGCCTGGAGTGTAATGCCAGGGGTTTTTGGAAACACCATATATTTT. The chain joins TRBV30 to TRBJ1-3; weak D call: TRBD1 (6 bases). Germline V CDR1 and CDR2: GTSNPN, SVGIG (reference sequence). The V end lost 0 bases, the J end lost 3 bases, and 15 bases lay between the germline ends. The CDR3 has 16 residues.

The chain combines TRBV7-3 with TRBJ2-1; 9 positions match TRBD2. The junction had 2 bases not matched to a gene; V was cut back by 3 bases and J by 2 bases. The CDR3 has 15 amino acids. Germline values: CDR1 SGHTA, CDR2 FQGTGA. The CDR3 sequence is CASSLASGAYNEQFF. The CDR3 DNA reads as TGTGCCAGCAGCTTGGCTAGCGGGGCCTACAATGAGCAGTTCTTC.

This chain joins TRBV25-1 and TRBJ2-1, with 13 bases lining up with TRBD2. Per the germline V gene, CDR1 is MGHDK and CDR2 is SYGVNS. J gave up 4 bases and V 6 bases, and 12 bases lay outside the gene matches. The length of the CDR3 is 18 residues. The CDR3 sequence: CASSGGTSGTRPYNEQFF. The CDR3 DNA sequence: TGTGCCAGCAGCGGCGGGACTAGCGGGACCAGACCTTACAATGAGCAGTTCTTC.

V gene TRBV19 combines with J gene TRBJ1-4; possibly TRBD1 for D (5 bases). The germline V and J ends were trimmed by 6 bases and 5 bases, with 13 bases remaining between them. CDR1 and CDR2 from the germline V gene are LNHDA and SQIVND (reference sequence). CDR3 length: 14 residues. The DNA for the CDR3 is TGTGCCAGTAGCACACAGGCGGGCAATGAAAAACTGTTTTTT. Encoded protein: CASSTQAGNEKLFF.

The chain links TRBV27 to TRBJ1-2; 7 nucleotides match TRBD1. The CDR3 sequence is 15 residues long. V lost 6 bases, J lost 4 bases, and 11 bases stayed unmatched. Germline CDR1 and CDR2: MNHEY and SMNVEV (reference sequence). As DNA, the CDR3 is TGTGCCAGCAGCCCCCAGGGGGGACAGATCTATGGCTACACCTTC. The encoded protein is CASSPQGGQIYGYTF.

The chain carries TRBV7-2 and TRBJ1-2, with D maybe TRBD1 (6 bases). Germline loops: CDR1 SGHTA, CDR2 FQGNSA. The CDR3 runs to 15 residues. Trimming stripped 4 bases from V and 4 bases from J, with 16 bases between. As DNA, the CDR3 is TGTGCCAGCAGCTCCCCCACCGACAGGACCTATGGCTACACCTTC. Protein sequence: CASSSPTDRTYGYTF.

The chain employs TRBV2 and TRBJ1-2, with D perhaps TRBD1 (6 bases). V was cut by 3 bases and J by 8 bases, with 16 bases left in between. Germline CDR1 is SNHLY and CDR2 is FYNNEI. The CDR3 length is 14 residues. The CDR3 nucleotides read TGTGCCAGCAGTGAGGGAACAGGGCCCTTCGGCTACACCTTC. Amino acids: CASSEGTGPFGYTF. Full variable domain (rest looked up from reference TRBV2 and TRBJ1-2): EPEVTQTPSHQVTQMGQEVILRCVPISNHLYFYWYRQILGQKVEFLVSFYNNEISEKSEIFDDQFSVERPDGSNFTLKIRSTKLEDSAMYFCASSEGTGPFGYTFGSGTRLTVV.

This clone has a handful of counts. V and J are TRBV24-1 and TRBJ2-5, with 11 bases that match TRBD2. The CDR3 spans 16 residues. V dropped 7 bases and J dropped 2; count of bases not matched to a gene: 8. Germline values: CDR1 KGHDR, CDR2 SFDVKD. Here the CDR3 reads CATSLGLAGLQETQYF. The CDR3 DNA is TGTGCCACCAGCCTTGGACTAGCGGGCCTACAAGAGACCCAGTACTTC.

The V and J genes are TRBV28 and TRBJ1-1; the D gene is possibly TRBD1 (5 bases). V lost 1 base to trimming and J lost 1 base, with 7 bases between them. The CDR3 contains 14 residues. Germline values: CDR1 MDHEN, CDR2 SYDVKM. This CDR3 is CASSLSGRNTEAFF. DNA for the CDR3: TGTGCCAGCAGTTTATCAGGGAGGAACACTGAAGCTTTCTTT. Combining the CDR3 with reference TRBV28 and TRBJ1-1 gives the whole variable domain DVKVTQSSRYLVKRTGEKVFLECVQDMDHENMFWYRQDPGLGLRLIYFSYDVKMKEKGDIPEGYSVSREKKERFSLILESASTNQTSMYLCASSLSGRNTEAFFGQGTRLTVV.

The chain carries TRBV20-1 and TRBJ1-5; unclear D gene. The ends were cut back, 3 bases at V and 2 bases at J, with 11 bases in the middle. The CDR3 has 14 amino acids. Germline V lookup: CDR1 DFQATT, CDR2 SNEGSKA (reference sequence). CDR3: CSASTRWGNQPQHF. The CDR3 coding sequence is TGCAGTGCTAGTACTAGGTGGGGCAATCAGCCCCAGCATTTT.

This clone was picked up one time. The J gene is TRBJ1-2, the V gene TRBV2; D remains unclear. The V gene's germline CDR1 is SNHLY and CDR2 FYNNEI. CDR3 length equals 13 residues. The V and J ends lost 5 bases and 1 base respectively, with 8 bases between them. DNA for the CDR3: TGTGCCAGCAGTTTCGCGGATAACTATGGCTACACCTTC. Translation gives CASSFADNYGYTF.

This clone has a handful of counts. The rearrangement uses TRBV28 and TRBJ2-5, with 12 bases matching TRBD2. The CDR3 runs 13 residues. The germline V gene has CDR1 MDHEN and CDR2 SYDVKM. J lost 5 bases, V lost 5 bases, and 0 bases had no gene match. This chain's CDR3 is CASSLAGGETQYF. The CDR3 coding sequence is TGTGCCAGCAGTCTAGCGGGAGGGGAGACCCAGTACTTC. Variable domain in full (rest from reference TRBV28 and TRBJ2-5): DVKVTQSSRYLVKRTGEKVFLECVQDMDHENMFWYRQDPGLGLRLIYFSYDVKMKEKGDIPEGYSVSREKKERFSLILESASTNQTSMYLCASSLAGGETQYFGPGTRLLVL.

The chain employs TRBV27 and TRBJ1-5; D possibly corresponds to TRBD1 (6 bases). Per the germline V gene, CDR1 is MNHEY and CDR2 is SMNVEV (reference sequence). Trimming stripped 0 bases from V and 7 bases from J, with 13 bases between. The length of the CDR3 is 15 residues. The DNA for the CDR3 is TGTGCCAGCAGTTTATCGAGTACAGGGCGGCAGCCCCAGCATTTT. Amino acids: CASSLSSTGRQPQHF.

The chain employs TRBV11-2 and TRBJ2-3; 11 bases line up with TRBD2. The V gene's germline CDR1 is SGHAT and CDR2 FQNNGV. This CDR3 region has 14 residues. V lost 2 bases, J lost 5 bases, and 0 bases stayed unmatched. CDR3 in DNA: TGTGCCAGCAGCTTACTAGCGGGGGGAGATACGCAGTATTTT. This sequence encodes CASSLLAGGDTQYF.

The chain carries TRBV7-3 and TRBJ1-1; weak D call: TRBD1 (5 bases). From germline, CDR1 is SGHTA and CDR2 FQGTGA. CDR3 length: 18 residues. V was cut by 5 bases and J by 1 base, with 23 bases left in between. CDR3 loop: CASSQIAGRGMGNTEAFF. CDR3 DNA: TGTGCCAGCAGCCAGATCGCGGGGCGGGGAATGGGGAACACTGAAGCTTTCTTT.

This chain uses TRBV27 with TRBJ1-4, with TRBD1 matching 9 bases. This CDR3 contains 15 residues. J was trimmed by 8 bases and V by 5 bases; bases with no gene match: 9. CDR1 and CDR2 (germline): MNHEY, SMNVEV (reference sequence). DNA of the CDR3: TGTGCCAGCAGTCCATCTACAGGGGGCTGGGAAAAACTGTTTTTT. Its protein product is CASSPSTGGWEKLFF.

The chain employs TRBV19 and TRBJ1-5, with D possibly matching TRBD1 (6 bases). Germline-derived CDR1 and CDR2 are LNHDA and SQIVND (reference sequence). V lost 3 bases, J lost 2 bases, and 11 bases lay in between. This CDR3 has 15 residues. CDR3 nucleotides: TGTGCCAGTAGTATTGCGGGGGCCGGCAATCAGCCCCAGCATTTT. This encodes CASSIAGAGNQPQHF.

The CDR3 protein is CASRSGVGSPLHF. In nucleotides, the CDR3 is TGTGCCAGCAGGTCAGGGGTCGGTTCACCCCTCCACTTT. The rearrangement joins TRBV2 to TRBJ1-6, with TRBD1 as a possible D gene (6 bases). The V gene's germline CDR1 is SNHLY and CDR2 FYNNEI. Trimming took 6 bases from V and 9 from J, leaving 12 bases between them. The CDR3 spans 13 residues.

A word on this clone: Other nucleotide sequences from this sample produce the same CDR3. This chain joins TRBV7-7 and TRBJ2-7; the D is unclear. V dropped 2 bases and J dropped 6 bases, with 8 bases sitting between them. Germline V gene lookup returns CDR1 SSHAT and CDR2 FNYEAQ (reference sequence). The CDR3 is 12 residues long. CDR3 residues: CASSLQGGEQYF. CDR3 sequence (DNA): TGTGCCAGCAGCTTACAAGGTGGCGAGCAGTACTTC.

This rearrangement joins TRBV11-3 to TRBJ2-1; tentatively, D is TRBD2 (6 bases). The CDR3 runs to 13 residues. The ends were cut back, 5 bases at V and 8 bases at J, with 13 bases in the middle. Germline lookup yields CDR1 SGHNT and CDR2 YENEEA. The CDR3 DNA is TGTGCCAGCAGCCCCCCGGGAGTGGATGAGCAGTTCTTC. Its translation: CASSPPGVDEQFF.